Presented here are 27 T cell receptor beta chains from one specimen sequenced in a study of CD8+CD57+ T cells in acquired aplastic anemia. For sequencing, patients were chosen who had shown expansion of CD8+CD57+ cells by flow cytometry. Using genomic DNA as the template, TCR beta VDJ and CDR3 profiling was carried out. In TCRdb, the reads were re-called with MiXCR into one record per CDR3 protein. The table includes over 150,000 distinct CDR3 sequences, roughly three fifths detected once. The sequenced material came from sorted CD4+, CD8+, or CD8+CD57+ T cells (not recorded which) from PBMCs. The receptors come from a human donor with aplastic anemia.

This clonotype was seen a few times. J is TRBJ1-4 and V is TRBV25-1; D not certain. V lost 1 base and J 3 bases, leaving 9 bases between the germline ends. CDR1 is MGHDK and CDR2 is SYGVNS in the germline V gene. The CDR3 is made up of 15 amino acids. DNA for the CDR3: TGTGCCAGCAGTGAATTTCGGGGAGCTAATGAAAAACTGTTTTTT. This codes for CASSEFRGANEKLFF.

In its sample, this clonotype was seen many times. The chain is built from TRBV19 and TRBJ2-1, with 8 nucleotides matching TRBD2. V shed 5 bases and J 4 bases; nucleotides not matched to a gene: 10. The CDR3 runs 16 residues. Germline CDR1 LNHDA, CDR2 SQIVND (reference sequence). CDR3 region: CASSFPSSGAYNEQFF. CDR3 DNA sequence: TGTGCCAGTAGTTTCCCGAGTAGCGGGGCGTACAATGAGCAGTTCTTC. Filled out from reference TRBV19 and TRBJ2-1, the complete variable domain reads DGGITQSPKYLFRKEGQNVTLSCEQNLNHDAMYWYRQDPGQGLRLIYYSQIVNDFQKGDIAEGYSVSREKKESFPLTVTSAQKNPTAFYLCASSFPSSGAYNEQFFGPGTRLTVL.

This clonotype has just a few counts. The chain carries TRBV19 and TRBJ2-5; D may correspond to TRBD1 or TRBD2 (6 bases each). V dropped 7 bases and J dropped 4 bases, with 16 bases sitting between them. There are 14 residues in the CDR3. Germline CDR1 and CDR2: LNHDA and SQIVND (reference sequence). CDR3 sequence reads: CASTSGGEVETQYF. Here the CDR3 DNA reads TGTGCCAGTACTTCCGGGGGCGAAGTAGAGACCCAGTACTTC.

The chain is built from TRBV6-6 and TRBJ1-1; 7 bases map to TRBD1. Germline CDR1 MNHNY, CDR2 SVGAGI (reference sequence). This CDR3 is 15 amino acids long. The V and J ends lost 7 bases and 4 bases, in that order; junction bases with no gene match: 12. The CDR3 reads CASNTLSTGFTEAFF. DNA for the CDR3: TGTGCCAGCAATACCCTTTCGACAGGGTTCACTGAAGCTTTCTTT.

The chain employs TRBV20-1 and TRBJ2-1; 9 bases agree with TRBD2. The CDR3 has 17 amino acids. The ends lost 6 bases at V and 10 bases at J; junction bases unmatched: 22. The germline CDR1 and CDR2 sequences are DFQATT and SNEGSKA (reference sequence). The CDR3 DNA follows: TGCAGTGCCGGGGGTAGGGATAGTGCTAGCGGGAAGGGGGAGCAGTTCTTC. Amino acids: CSAGGRDSASGKGEQFF.

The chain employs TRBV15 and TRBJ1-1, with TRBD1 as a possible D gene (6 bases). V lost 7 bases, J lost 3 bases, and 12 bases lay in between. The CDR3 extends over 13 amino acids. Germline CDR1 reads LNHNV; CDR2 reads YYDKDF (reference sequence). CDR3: CATTPTGHTEAFF. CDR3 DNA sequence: TGTGCCACCACCCCGACAGGACACACTGAAGCTTTCTTT.

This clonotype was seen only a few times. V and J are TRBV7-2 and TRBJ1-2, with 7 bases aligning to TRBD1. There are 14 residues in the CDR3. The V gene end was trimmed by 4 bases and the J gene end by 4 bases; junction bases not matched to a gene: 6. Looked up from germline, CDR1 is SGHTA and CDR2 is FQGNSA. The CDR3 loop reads CASSSQTGTYGYTF. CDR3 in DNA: TGTGCCAGCAGCTCGCAGACAGGGACCTATGGCTACACCTTC.

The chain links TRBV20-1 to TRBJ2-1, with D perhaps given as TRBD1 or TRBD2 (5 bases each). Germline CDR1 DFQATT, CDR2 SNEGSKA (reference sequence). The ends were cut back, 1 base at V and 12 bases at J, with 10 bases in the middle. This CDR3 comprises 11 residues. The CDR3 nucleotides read TGCAGTGCTAGAGGGGGGACGAGGCAGTTCTTC. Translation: CSARGGTRQFF.

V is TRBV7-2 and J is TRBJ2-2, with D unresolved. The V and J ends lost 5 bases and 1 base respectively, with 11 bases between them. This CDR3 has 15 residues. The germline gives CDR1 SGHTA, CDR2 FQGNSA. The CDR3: CASSPRAVNTGELFF. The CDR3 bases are TGTGCCAGCAGCCCTCGGGCCGTGAACACCGGGGAGCTGTTTTTT.

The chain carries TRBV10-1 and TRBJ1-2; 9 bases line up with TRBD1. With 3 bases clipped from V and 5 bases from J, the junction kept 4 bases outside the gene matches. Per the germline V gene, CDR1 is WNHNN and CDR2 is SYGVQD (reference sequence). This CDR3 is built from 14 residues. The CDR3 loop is CASSDPGQGYGYTF. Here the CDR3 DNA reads TGCGCCAGCAGTGACCCGGGACAGGGTTATGGCTACACCTTC.

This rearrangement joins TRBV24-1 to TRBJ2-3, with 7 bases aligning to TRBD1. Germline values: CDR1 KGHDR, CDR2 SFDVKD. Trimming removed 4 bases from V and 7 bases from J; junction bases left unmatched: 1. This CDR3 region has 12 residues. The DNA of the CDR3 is TGTGCCACCAGTGAACAGGGGAATACGCAGTATTTT. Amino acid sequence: CATSEQGNTQYF.

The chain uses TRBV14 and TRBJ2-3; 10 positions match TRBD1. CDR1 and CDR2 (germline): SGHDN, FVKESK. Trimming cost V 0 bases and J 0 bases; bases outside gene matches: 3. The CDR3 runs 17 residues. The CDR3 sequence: CASSQDKGQGSTDTQYF. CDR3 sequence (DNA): TGTGCCAGCAGCCAAGATAAGGGACAGGGGAGCACAGATACGCAGTATTTT.

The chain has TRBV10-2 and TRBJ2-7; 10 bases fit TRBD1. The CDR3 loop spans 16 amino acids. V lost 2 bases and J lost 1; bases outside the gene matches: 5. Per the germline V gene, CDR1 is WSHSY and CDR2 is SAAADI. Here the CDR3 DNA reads TGCGCCAGCAGTGAGGAAGGGACAGGGGCATCCTACGAGCAGTACTTC. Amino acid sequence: CASSEEGTGASYEQYF.

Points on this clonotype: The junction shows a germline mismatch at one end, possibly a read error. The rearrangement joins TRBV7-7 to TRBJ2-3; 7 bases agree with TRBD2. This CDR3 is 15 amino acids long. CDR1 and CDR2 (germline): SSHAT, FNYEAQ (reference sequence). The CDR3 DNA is TGTGCTAGCAGCTTAGGTAGCGGGTTCACAGATACGCAGTATTTT. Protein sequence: CASSLGSGFTDTQYF. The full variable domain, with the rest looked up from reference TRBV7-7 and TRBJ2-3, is GAGVSQSPRYKVTKRGQDVTLRCDPISSHATLYWYQQALGQGPEFLTYFNYEAQPDKSGLPSDRFSAERPEGSISTLTIQRTEQRDSAMYRCASSLGSGFTDTQYFGPGTRLTVL.

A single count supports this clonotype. DNA for the CDR3: TGTGCCACCGCGGACAGGTCGAGCTCCTACGAGCAGTACTTC. Translated: CATADRSSSYEQYF. The rearrangement links TRBV25-1 to TRBJ2-7; 7 bases agree with TRBD1. The trim removed 10 bases at V and 0 bases at J, leaving 9 bases unmatched. CDR3 length equals 14 residues. CDR1 and CDR2 (germline): MGHDK, SYGVNS.

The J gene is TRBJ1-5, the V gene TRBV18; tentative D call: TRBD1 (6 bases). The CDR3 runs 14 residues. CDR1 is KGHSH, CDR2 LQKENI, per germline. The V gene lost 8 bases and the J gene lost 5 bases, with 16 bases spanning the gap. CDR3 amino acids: CASRLTGRDQPQHF. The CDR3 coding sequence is TGTGCCAGCCGGCTAACAGGGCGCGATCAGCCCCAGCATTTT.

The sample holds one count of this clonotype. Written as DNA, the CDR3 is TGTGCCACCAGCAGAGGACGGGACTCTGGGGCCAACGTCCTGACTTTC. Its protein is CATSRGRDSGANVLTF. J is TRBJ2-6 and V is TRBV15, with D possibly matching TRBD2 (5 bases). The CDR3 loop spans 16 amino acids. Germline V gene sequence: CDR1 LNHNV, CDR2 YYDKDF (reference sequence). V lost 1 base to trimming and J lost 0 bases, with 7 bases between them.

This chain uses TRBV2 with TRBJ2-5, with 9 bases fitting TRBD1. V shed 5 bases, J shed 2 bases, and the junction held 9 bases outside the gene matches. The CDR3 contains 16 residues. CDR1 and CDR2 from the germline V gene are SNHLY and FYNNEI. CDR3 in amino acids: CASSLTGDRDQETQYF. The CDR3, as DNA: TGTGCCAGCAGTCTGACAGGGGACAGGGATCAAGAGACCCAGTACTTC.

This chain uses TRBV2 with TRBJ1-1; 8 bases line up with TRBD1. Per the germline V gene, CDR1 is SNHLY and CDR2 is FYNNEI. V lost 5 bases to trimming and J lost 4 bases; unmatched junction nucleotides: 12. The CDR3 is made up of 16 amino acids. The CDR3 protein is CASSPVEDRVFTEAFF. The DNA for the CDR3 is TGTGCCAGCAGTCCCGTGGAGGACAGGGTTTTCACTGAAGCTTTCTTT.

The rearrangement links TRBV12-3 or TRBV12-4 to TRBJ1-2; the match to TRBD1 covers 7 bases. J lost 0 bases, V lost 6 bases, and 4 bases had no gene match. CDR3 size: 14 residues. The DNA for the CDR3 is TGTGCCAGCAGACCACAGGGGCCTAACTATGGCTACACCTTC. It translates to CASRPQGPNYGYTF.

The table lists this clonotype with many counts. CDR3 amino acids: CAIRIAGGQNLPDTQYF. The CDR3, as DNA: TGTGCCATCAGAATAGCGGGGGGGCAAAATCTCCCGGATACGCAGTATTTT. V and J are TRBV10-3 and TRBJ2-3; 11 nucleotides align to TRBD2. Trimming cost V 6 bases and J 6 bases; bases outside gene matches: 14. Germline-derived CDR1 and CDR2 are ENHRY and SYGVKD. The CDR3 contains 17 residues.

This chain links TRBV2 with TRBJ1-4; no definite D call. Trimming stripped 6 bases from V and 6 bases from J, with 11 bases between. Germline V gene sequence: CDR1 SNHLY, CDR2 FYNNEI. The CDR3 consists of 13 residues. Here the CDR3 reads CASSQFLHEKLFF. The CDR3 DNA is TGTGCCAGCAGCCAATTCCTTCATGAAAAACTGTTTTTT.

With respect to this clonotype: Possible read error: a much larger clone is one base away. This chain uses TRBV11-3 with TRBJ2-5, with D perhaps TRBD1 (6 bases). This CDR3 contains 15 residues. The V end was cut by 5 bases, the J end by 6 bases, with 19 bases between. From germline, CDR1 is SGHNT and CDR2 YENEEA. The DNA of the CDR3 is TGTGCCAGCAGCCAAGATGGACAGATTCAACAGACCCAGTACTTC. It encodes CASSQDGQIQQTQYF.

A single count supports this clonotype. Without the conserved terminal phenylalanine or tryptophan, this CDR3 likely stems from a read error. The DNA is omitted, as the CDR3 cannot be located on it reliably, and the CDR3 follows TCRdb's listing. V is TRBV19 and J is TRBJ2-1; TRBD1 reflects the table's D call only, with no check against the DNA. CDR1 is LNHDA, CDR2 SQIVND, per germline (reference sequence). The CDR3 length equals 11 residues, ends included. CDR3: CASKEVGGRGT.

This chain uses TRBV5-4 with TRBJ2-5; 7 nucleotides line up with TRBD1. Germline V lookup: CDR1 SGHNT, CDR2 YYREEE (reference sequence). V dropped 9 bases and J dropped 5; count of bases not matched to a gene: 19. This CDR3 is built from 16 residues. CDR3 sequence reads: CATRPGTENGAETQYF. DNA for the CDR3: TGTGCCACCCGACCCGGGACAGAGAACGGTGCGGAGACCCAGTACTTC.

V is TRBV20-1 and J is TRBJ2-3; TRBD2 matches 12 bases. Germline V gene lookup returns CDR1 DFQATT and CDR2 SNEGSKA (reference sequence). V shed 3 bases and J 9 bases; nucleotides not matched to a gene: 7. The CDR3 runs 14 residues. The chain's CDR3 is CSASLAGGDGTQYF. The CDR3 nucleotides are TGCAGTGCTAGTCTAGCGGGGGGGGATGGAACGCAGTATTTT.

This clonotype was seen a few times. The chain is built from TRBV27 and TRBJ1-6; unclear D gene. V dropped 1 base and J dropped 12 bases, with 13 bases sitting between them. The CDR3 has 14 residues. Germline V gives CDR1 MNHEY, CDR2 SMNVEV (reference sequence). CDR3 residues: CASSLWEPRGPLHF. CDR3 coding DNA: TGTGCCAGCAGTTTATGGGAACCCAGAGGACCCCTCCACTTT.